These 4 T cell receptor beta chains were sequenced from one sample in a study of lymphopenia after photon versus proton radiotherapy. Profiled with immunoSEQ multiplex PCR; TCRdb holds only in-frame clones, not every one. The data show more than 20,000 clones, more than 80% seen once. The sample was peripheral blood, taken from a patient treated with photon-based radiotherapy. These receptors all stem from a man aged 25-45 years with gastric cancer.

This chain connects TRBV10-3 to TRBJ2-3; 8 nucleotides match TRBD2. Trimming cost V 11 bases and J 0 bases; bases outside gene matches: 7. Germline assignment: CDR1 ENHRY and CDR2 SYGVKD. The CDR3 length is 14 residues. This chain's CDR3 is CAVSSGRSTDTQYF. The DNA for the CDR3 is TGTGCCGTCTCTAGCGGGCGTAGCACAGATACGCAGTATTTT.

This rearrangement joins TRBV6-6 to TRBJ2-7; 9 bases align to TRBD1. CDR1 is MNHNY, CDR2 SVGAGI, per germline (reference sequence). This CDR3 has 14 residues. Trimming at V came to 2 bases and at J to 3 bases, leaving 2 bases not matched to a gene. CDR3 coding DNA: TGTGCCAGCAGTTACGGGACAGGGATCTACGAGCAGTACTTC. Translating it yields CASSYGTGIYEQYF.

The V gene is TRBV6-4, the J gene TRBJ2-6, with D tentatively TRBD1 (6 bases). Trimming took 1 base from V and 0 from J, leaving 7 bases between them. The length of the CDR3 is 16 residues. Germline V lookup: CDR1 MRHNA, CDR2 SNTAGT. CDR3 loop: CASSDWDNSGANVLTF. CDR3 bases: TGTGCCAGCAGTGACTGGGACAACTCTGGGGCCAACGTCCTGACTTTC.

The chain couples TRBV10-3 to TRBJ1-5; 7 bases match TRBD1. V lost 7 bases, J lost 0 bases, and 3 bases stayed unmatched. The CDR3 length is 14 residues. Germline V CDR1 and CDR2: ENHRY, SYGVKD. The CDR3 coding sequence is TGTGCCATCAAGGGACAGAATAGCAATCAGCCCCAGCATTTT. The encoded protein is CAIKGQNSNQPQHF.